The sequence of this T cell receptor (beta chain) was determined in a study of identical twins' blood T cells. Original handling: Each donor had about 95,000 to nearly 550,000 clonotypes. TCRdb re-called the 5' RACE reads through MiXCR, storing one row per CDR3 protein. The V and J calls here are based on TCRdb, not the publication. Of around 380,000 distinct CDR3 sequences in the sample, about 28% were seen once. Three pairs of healthy female monozygous twins were the donors. V lost 4 bases, J lost 8 bases, and 7 bases stayed unmatched. The length of the CDR3 is 14 residues. Per germline, CDR1 SGHRS and CDR2 YFSETQ.

The sample consisted of PBMCs. The clonotype originates from a woman between 18 and 50 years old in good health. The gene calls are TRBV5-1 and TRBJ1-2; 11 bases map to TRBD1. CDR3: CASSLGQGARGYTF. CDR3 nucleotides: TGCGCCAGCAGCCTCGGACAGGGGGCACGGGGCTACACCTTC.